This TCR beta chain was profiled in a study of blood T cell repertoires in COVID-19. About the study: Samples representing acute and convalescent COVID-19 were sourced from the United States, Italy and Spain. PBMCs, B-cell-depleted T cells, or T cells provided the cDNA or gDNA that made up the material.

V was cut by 8 bases and J by 1 base, with 23 bases left in between. CDR1 MDHEN and CDR2 SYDVKM come from the germline V gene. This CDR3 comprises 17 residues. In the source study's methods: From reference gene primer amplification, estimates of nucleated cell counts were derived. The protocol was immunoSEQ multiplex PCR, while the TCRdb copy is restricted to in-frame clones and leaves out a portion. Clone size and the V and J calls come from that table; the DNA yielded D and trimming. The sample gives 50,000 to 55,000 clones, approximately 85% of which show up once; under 6.5% is in the top ten. The sample consisted of peripheral blood. The TCR was taken from a man aged 60 to 75 with acute or convalescent COVID-19. The gene calls are TRBV28 and TRBJ1-2, with D perhaps matching TRBD1 (5 bases). The CDR3 region has the DNA TGTGCCAGCGCTACCCCGGGGGGAAGAGGGTTTAACTATGGCTACACCTTC. Its translation is CASATPGGRGFNYGYTF.